What follows are 8 T cell receptor beta chains derived from one specimen sequenced in a study of blood T cells in healthy people across ages. A J-beta primer mix and a sample-barcoded 5' primer were used in a second PCR of roughly 6 to 12 cycles. TCRdb called the 5' RACE reads again in MiXCR, with one record for every CDR3 protein. The table includes about 1,400,000 distinct CDR3 sequences, approximately 59% detected once. Sequences were obtained from blood. The receptors were sampled from a man aged 18 to 29 in good health.

The rearrangement joins TRBV12-3 or TRBV12-4 to TRBJ2-5, with D possibly TRBD2 on 7 matching bases. The end of the DNA aligns better with TRBJ2-7, so the J call may be wrong. The CDR3 sequence is 13 residues long. Here the CDR3 DNA reads TGTGCCAGCAGTTTGTACAGGGAGGGCGAGCAGTACTTC. It codes for CASSLYREGEQYF.

This clonotype occurred a few times. The chain links TRBV29-1 to TRBJ2-1; 13 bases map to TRBD2. Germline CDR1 is SQVTM and CDR2 is ANQGSEA. The CDR3 loop spans 18 amino acids. The V gene end was trimmed by 5 bases and the J gene end by 4 bases; junction bases not matched to a gene: 14. The CDR3 sequence: CSVKTGTSGARRYNEQFF. The DNA of the CDR3 is TGCAGCGTTAAGACCGGGACTAGCGGGGCCCGGAGGTACAATGAGCAGTTCTTC.

The V and J genes are TRBV27 and TRBJ2-7; no clear D gene. V was pared by 0 bases and J by 0 bases, with 12 bases between. Germline assignment: CDR1 MNHEY and CDR2 SMNVEV (reference sequence). This CDR3 is 16 amino acids long. The CDR3 here is CASSLSPATISYEQYF. In DNA form, the CDR3 reads TGTGCCAGCAGTTTATCTCCGGCTACGATCTCCTACGAGCAGTACTTC.

The CDR3 loop reads CSARVRSTDTQYF. The CDR3 DNA reads as TGCAGTGCTAGAGTTAGAAGCACAGATACGCAGTATTTT. The chain combines TRBV20-1 with TRBJ2-3; D unresolved. The CDR3 consists of 13 residues. Germline V gives CDR1 DFQATT, CDR2 SNEGSKA (reference sequence). V was pared by 1 base and J by 0 bases, with 5 bases between.

This clonotype was picked up a small number of times. The chain is built from TRBV12-3 or TRBV12-4 and TRBJ2-7, with TRBD1 identical over 7 bases. J gave up 0 bases and V 7 bases, and 6 bases lay outside the gene matches. The CDR3 has 14 amino acids. The CDR3 is CASNGRDSSYEQYF. The CDR3 bases are TGTGCCAGCAACGGCCGGGACAGCTCCTACGAGCAGTACTTC.

This clonotype was found a few times. Germline is not matched at one junction end, which may reflect a read error. The DNA for the CDR3 is TGCAGCGTGGAAGGGTGGGAACAAGAGACCCAGTACTTC. Residues: CSVEGWEQETQYF. The chain employs TRBV29-1 and TRBJ2-5; D remains unclear. Germline values: CDR1 SQVTM, CDR2 ANQGSEA. This CDR3 spans 13 amino acids.

The J gene is TRBJ2-4, the V gene TRBV6-5, with D unresolved. With the DNA end fitting TRBJ2-7 better, the J assignment may be wrong. CDR3 length: 16 residues. Germline CDR1 reads MNHEY; CDR2 reads SVGAGI. CDR3 residues: CASSYSPRKWIYEQYF. The CDR3 bases are TGTGCCAGCAGTTACTCTCCCAGGAAATGGATCTACGAGCAGTACTTC.

The gene calls are TRBV5-1 and TRBJ1-1; D unclear. Germline CDR1 and CDR2: SGHRS and YFSETQ. CDR3 size: 15 residues. Trimming pared 3 bases from V and 1 base from J, leaving 13 bases between. This CDR3 reads CASSSGPGKNTEAFF. The CDR3 nucleotides read TGCGCCAGCAGCTCTGGGCCAGGAAAGAACACTGAAGCTTTCTTT. Full variable domain (outside the CDR3, taken from reference TRBV5-1 and TRBJ1-1): KAGVTQTPRYLIKTRGQQVTLSCSPISGHRSVSWYQQTPGQGLQFLFEYFSETQRNKGNFPGRFSGRQFSNSRSEMNVSTLELGDSALYLCASSSGPGKNTEAFFGQGTRLTVV.